The 31 T cell receptor beta chains given below trace back to one sample, sequenced in a study of shared clonotypes between healthy human individuals. Assay: immunoSEQ multiplex PCR; the TCRdb copy retains only in-frame clones and omits some. The sample lists under 700,000 clones; 95% were seen once. Naive CD8 cells were CD45RO-negative, positively selected for CCR7, excluding terminally differentiated effector memory CD45RA+ cells. The sample taken for sequencing was naive CD8+ T cells sorted from blood. These receptors all stem from a woman between 25 and 40 years old in good health.

The J gene is TRBJ2-2, the V gene TRBV29-1, with D unclear. V lost 5 bases, J lost 0 bases, and 7 bases lay in between. Germline CDR1 and CDR2: SQVTM and ANQGSEA. The CDR3 totals 13 residues. The CDR3 loop is CSVRAPNTGELFF. CDR3 nucleotide sequence: TGCAGCGTTCGGGCCCCGAACACCGGGGAGCTGTTTTTT.

On this clone itself: Distinct nucleotide sequences in the sample also encode this CDR3. V is TRBV5-5 and J is TRBJ2-1, with D unclear. The ends were cut back, 0 bases at V and 4 bases at J, with 5 bases in the middle. Germline lookup yields CDR1 SGHKS and CDR2 YYEKEE (reference sequence). This CDR3 is 13 amino acids long. CDR3 protein: CASSLERYNEQFF. Written as DNA, the CDR3 is TGTGCCAGCAGCTTGGAGAGGTACAATGAGCAGTTCTTC.

The gene calls are TRBV9 and TRBJ2-7, with TRBD2 matching over 7 bases. This CDR3 contains 16 residues. Germline values: CDR1 SGDLS, CDR2 YYNGEE. Trimming removed 4 bases from V and 3 bases from J; junction bases left unmatched: 13. The CDR3 nucleotides are TGTGCCAGCAGCACGTCTGGGGCGGGAGCGGGCTACGAGCAGTACTTC. Amino acid sequence: CASSTSGAGAGYEQYF.

The chain uses TRBV11-2 and TRBJ1-1, with D possibly matching TRBD1 (6 bases). The CDR3 has 14 amino acids. Per the germline V gene, CDR1 is SGHAT and CDR2 is FQNNGV. The germline V and J ends were trimmed by 3 bases and 3 bases, with 11 bases remaining between them. The CDR3 DNA reads TGTGCCAGCAGCTTGGGGGGGCCCCACACTGAAGCTTTCTTT. It translates to CASSLGGPHTEAFF. The full variable domain, with the rest looked up from reference TRBV11-2 and TRBJ1-1, is EAGVAQSPRYKIIEKRQSVAFWCNPISGHATLYWYQQILGQGPKLLIQFQNNGVVDDSQLPKDRFSAERLKGVDSTLKIQPAKLEDSAVYLCASSLGGPHTEAFFGQGTRLTVV.

The gene calls are TRBV16 and TRBJ2-5; no reliable D call. The CDR3 spans 13 residues. V was cut by 3 bases and J by 4 bases, with 9 bases left in between. Germline loops: CDR1 KGHSY, CDR2 FQNENV. This chain's CDR3 is CASSQAGRETQYF. For the CDR3, the DNA is TGTGCCAGCAGCCAGGCCGGACGAGAGACCCAGTACTTC.

The chain is built from TRBV5-4 and TRBJ2-7; no clear D gene. The germline gives CDR1 SGHNT, CDR2 YYREEE (reference sequence). V dropped 2 bases and J dropped 2 bases, with 14 bases sitting between them. The CDR3 extends over 15 amino acids. This chain's CDR3 is CASSFWRSNPYEQYF. In DNA form, the CDR3 reads TGTGCCAGCAGCTTTTGGCGATCAAACCCCTACGAGCAGTACTTC.

The genes are TRBV29-1 and TRBJ2-7; no clear D gene. Between the trimmed V and J ends, which lost 0 bases and 2 bases, there was a span of 8 bases. CDR3 size: 13 residues. CDR1 and CDR2 (germline): SQVTM, ANQGSEA. This chain's CDR3 is CSVEDSPAYEQYF. The CDR3 DNA reads as TGCAGCGTTGAAGATTCGCCAGCCTACGAGCAGTACTTC.

The V gene is TRBV7-9, the J gene TRBJ1-5; 7 positions agree with TRBD1. CDR1 and CDR2 from the germline V gene are SEHNR and FQNEAQ (reference sequence). V gave up 0 bases and J gave up 4 bases; unmatched junction bases: 3. This CDR3 comprises 15 residues. The chain's CDR3 is CASSLAGQVNQPQHF. In DNA, the CDR3 is TGTGCCAGCAGCTTAGCAGGACAGGTTAATCAGCCCCAGCATTTT.

The chain has TRBV19 and TRBJ2-3; 10 nucleotides match TRBD2. The ends lost 10 bases at V and 11 bases at J; junction bases unmatched: 15. The CDR3 totals 14 residues. CDR1 and CDR2 (germline): LNHDA, SQIVND (reference sequence). The CDR3 DNA follows: TGTGCCACCAACCAGAATAGCGGGAGGACGTGGCAGTATTTT. It codes for CATNQNSGRTWQYF. The full variable domain, its missing parts supplied by reference TRBV19 and TRBJ2-3, is DGGITQSPKYLFRKEGQNVTLSCEQNLNHDAMYWYRQDPGQGLRLIYYSQIVNDFQKGDIAEGYSVSREKKESFPLTVTSAQKNPTAFYLCATNQNSGRTWQYFGPGTRLTVL.

The chain combines TRBV7-4 with TRBJ2-1; 14 bases fit TRBD2. Germline V gene data show CDR1 as SGHVT and CDR2 as SQSDAQ. V was pared by 11 bases and J by 4 bases, with 7 bases of the junction left unmatched. The CDR3 is made up of 15 amino acids. DNA for the CDR3: TGTGCCGGGGGACTAGCGGGAGCGGGGTACAATGAGCAGTTCTTC. As protein: CAGGLAGAGYNEQFF. The full variable domain, in which reference TRBV7-4 and TRBJ2-1 provide the parts outside the CDR3, is GAGVSQSPRYKVAKRGRDVALRCDSISGHVTLYWYRQTLGQGSEVLTYSQSDAQRDKSGRPSGRFSAERPERSVSTLKIQRTEQGDSAVYLCAGGLAGAGYNEQFFGPGTRLTVL.

The chain joins TRBV27 to TRBJ2-5; TRBD2 matches at 10 bases. V lost 1 base and J lost 3; bases outside the gene matches: 17. Germline CDR1 MNHEY, CDR2 SMNVEV (reference sequence). The CDR3 loop spans 20 amino acids. DNA of the CDR3: TGTGCCAGCAGTTTATTGCCCCCCCCGTTGCTAGCGGGAGCCGAAGAGACCCAGTACTTC. The encoded protein is CASSLLPPPLLAGAEETQYF.

This chain uses TRBV27 with TRBJ1-1; D is perhaps TRBD1 (5 bases). The CDR3 totals 15 residues. Germline CDR1 is MNHEY and CDR2 is SMNVEV (reference sequence). The V end was cut by 3 bases, the J end by 5 bases, with 16 bases between. The chain's CDR3 is CASSFGRGGSTEAFF. In DNA form, the CDR3 reads TGTGCCAGCAGTTTTGGGCGCGGGGGTAGTACTGAAGCTTTCTTT.

Only one count was recorded for this clone. This chain joins TRBV28 and TRBJ2-3, with 7 bases identical to TRBD1. The CDR3 extends over 14 amino acids. Germline-derived CDR1 and CDR2 are MDHEN and SYDVKM. With V trimmed by 2 bases and J by 4 bases, 3 bases remained unmatched. CDR3 DNA: TGTGCCAGCAGTTTAGACAGGGTCCCAGATACGCAGTATTTT. It codes for CASSLDRVPDTQYF.

The V and J genes are TRBV5-6 and TRBJ1-2; D is unclear. CDR3 length: 13 residues. Trimming pared 0 bases from V and 5 bases from J, leaving 8 bases between. CDR1 is SGHDT, CDR2 YYEEEE, per germline. The DNA for the CDR3 is TGTGCCAGCAGCTTGGAAGGGAATTATGGCTACACCTTC. Translated, it gives CASSLEGNYGYTF. Full variable domain (outside the CDR3, taken from reference TRBV5-6 and TRBJ1-2): DAGVTQSPTHLIKTRGQQVTLRCSPKSGHDTVSWYQQALGQGPQFIFQYYEEEERQRGNFPDRFSGHQFPNYSSELNVNALLLGDSALYLCASSLEGNYGYTFGSGTRLTVV.

This clone was seen once. The rearrangement links TRBV25-1 to TRBJ1-5; possibly TRBD1 for D (5 bases). V lost 6 bases and J 7 bases, leaving 13 bases between the germline ends. Looked up from germline, CDR1 is MGHDK and CDR2 is SYGVNS. The CDR3 consists of 13 residues. CDR3 residues: CASRWDLLQPQHF. The CDR3 DNA is TGTGCCAGCAGGTGGGACTTACTCCAGCCCCAGCATTTT.

The J gene is TRBJ1-2, the V gene TRBV28; 8 nucleotides line up with TRBD1. This CDR3 comprises 14 residues. V lost 5 bases, J lost 9 bases, and 11 bases stayed unmatched. Germline CDR1 and CDR2: MDHEN and SYDVKM. CDR3 residues: CASSPDRVLLSYTF. In DNA, the CDR3 is TGTGCCAGCAGTCCGGACAGGGTATTACTCAGCTACACCTTC.

The chain recombines TRBV28 with TRBJ2-5; TRBD2 matches at 10 bases. The CDR3 sequence is 15 residues long. The V and J ends lost 3 bases and 0 bases, in that order; junction bases with no gene match: 1. In germline, CDR1 is MDHEN, CDR2 SYDVKM. The CDR3 region is CASSLTSGYQETQYF. CDR3 nucleotides: TGTGCCAGCAGTTTGACTAGCGGGTACCAAGAGACCCAGTACTTC.

V is TRBV27 and J is TRBJ2-7; no clear D gene. The CDR3 is made up of 14 amino acids. Germline CDR1 MNHEY, CDR2 SMNVEV (reference sequence). Trimming removed 0 bases at V and 9 bases at J, with 15 bases between. CDR3 sequence (DNA): TGTGCCAGCAGTTTATCCGACCCCGCTTTCGGGCAGTACTTC. It specifies CASSLSDPAFGQYF.

The chain links TRBV10-2 to TRBJ1-1, with a weak D call TRBD1 (5 bases). The CDR3 length is 14 residues. V was cut by 7 bases and J by 1 base, with 13 bases left in between. Germline V gene sequence: CDR1 WSHSY, CDR2 SAAADI. The DNA of the CDR3 is TGCGCCAGCACCCTCGACAGCCCGAACACTGAAGCTTTCTTT. Translated, it gives CASTLDSPNTEAFF.

This clone was observed a single time. The J gene is TRBJ1-5, the V gene TRBV9; tentatively, D is TRBD1 (6 bases). The CDR3 spans 16 residues. Germline V gives CDR1 SGDLS, CDR2 YYNGEE. Deletions cut 0 bases from V and 3 bases from J, with 13 bases between. CDR3 region: CASSVGEGGNNQPQHF. CDR3 DNA sequence: TGTGCCAGCAGCGTAGGTGAAGGGGGAAACAATCAGCCCCAGCATTTT.

This clone was found a few times. The chain carries TRBV2 and TRBJ1-5, with 8 bases that match TRBD1. The germline V gene has CDR1 SNHLY and CDR2 FYNNEI. Losses at the gene ends were 8 bases for V and 6 bases for J; bases not matched to a gene: 9. This CDR3 is 14 amino acids long. The CDR3 region is CASGNGQGVQPQHF. CDR3 DNA sequence: TGTGCCAGCGGCAACGGACAGGGAGTTCAGCCCCAGCATTTT.

The chain uses TRBV28 and TRBJ2-3; possible D gene TRBD1, 6 bases. Germline CDR1 reads MDHEN; CDR2 reads SYDVKM. V was pared by 4 bases and J by 1 base, with 15 bases between. The CDR3 covers 16 residues. CDR3 DNA: TGTGCCAGCAGTTCACCAGGGGATATCCGCACAGATACGCAGTATTTT. Residues: CASSSPGDIRTDTQYF.

The J gene is TRBJ1-5, the V gene TRBV27, with TRBD1 as a possible D gene (6 bases). This CDR3 is built from 15 residues. Germline V lookup: CDR1 MNHEY, CDR2 SMNVEV (reference sequence). V lost 4 bases and J 1 base, leaving 11 bases between the germline ends. This CDR3 is CASSSRGQSNQPQHF. The CDR3 nucleotides read TGTGCCAGCAGTTCACGAGGACAGAGCAATCAGCCCCAGCATTTT.

A single count supports this clone. The CDR3 DNA reads TGTGCCAGCAGCTACCCCGGGACAGGGTATACTGAAGCTTTCTTT. Translating it yields CASSYPGTGYTEAFF. V gene TRBV7-9 combines with J gene TRBJ1-1; 9 bases map to TRBD1. V trimming: 4 bases; J trimming: 5 bases; junction bases outside the gene matches: 8. Germline CDR1 and CDR2: SEHNR and FQNEAQ (reference sequence). This CDR3 has 15 amino acids.

The table lists this clone with a count of one. The chain joins TRBV27 to TRBJ2-7; 9 positions agree with TRBD1. CDR1 and CDR2 (germline): MNHEY, SMNVEV (reference sequence). The V segment lost 4 bases and the J segment 4 bases; nucleotides outside the gene matches: 8. This CDR3 is 15 amino acids long. Here the CDR3 reads CASSSVGTGTYEQYF. CDR3 in DNA: TGTGCCAGCAGTTCCGTCGGGACAGGGACTTACGAGCAGTACTTC.

A note on this clone: Other DNA sequences from this sample encode an identical CDR3 as well. CDR3 sequence reads: CASSLAQGREETQYF. The CDR3 region has the DNA TGTGCCAGCAGCTTAGCTCAGGGACGGGAAGAGACCCAGTACTTC. This chain uses TRBV7-9 with TRBJ2-5, with D perhaps being TRBD1 or TRBD2 (5 bases each). This CDR3 contains 15 residues. V gave up 0 bases and J gave up 3 bases, with 11 bases separating them. The germline V gene has CDR1 SEHNR and CDR2 FQNEAQ (reference sequence).

The chain recombines TRBV29-1 with TRBJ1-1, with D unresolved. The CDR3 has 13 amino acids. The V end was cut by 4 bases, the J end by 5 bases, with 14 bases between. Germline V CDR1 and CDR2: SQVTM, ANQGSEA. Written as DNA, the CDR3 is TGCAGCGTTGTGTTACGGCGGGAGACTGAAGCTTTCTTT. It encodes CSVVLRRETEAFF.

The chain combines TRBV7-8 with TRBJ2-7, with a possible D match to TRBD1 (5 bases). The germline gives CDR1 SGHVS, CDR2 FQNEAQ. CDR3 length equals 12 residues. The V end lost 6 bases, the J end lost 3 bases, and 9 bases lay between the germline ends. The CDR3 region is CASSHDSYEQYF. CDR3 coding DNA: TGTGCCAGCAGTCACGACAGCTACGAGCAGTACTTC.

This clone was observed a single time. V usage is TRBV19 and J usage is TRBJ1-5; weak D call: TRBD1 (6 bases). Per the germline V gene, CDR1 is LNHDA and CDR2 is SQIVND (reference sequence). The CDR3 consists of 19 residues. V lost 4 bases and J lost 4, with 26 bases in between. This chain's CDR3 is CASSTPGGDFFTGNQPQHF. CDR3 bases: TGTGCCAGTAGTACCCCCGGAGGAGACTTCTTCACAGGGAATCAGCCCCAGCATTTT.

Turning to this clone: Other nucleotide sequences in the sample specify the same CDR3. The chain carries TRBV2 and TRBJ1-2; D not resolved. This CDR3 comprises 8 residues. V lost 8 bases, J lost 8 bases, and 3 bases lay in between. Germline CDR1 is SNHLY and CDR2 is FYNNEI. The CDR3 coding sequence is TGTGCCAGCGGCGGCTACACCTTC. Protein sequence: CASGGYTF. The variable domain in full, with the rest retrieved from reference TRBV2 and TRBJ1-2, is EPEVTQTPSHQVTQMGQEVILRCVPISNHLYFYWYRQILGQKVEFLVSFYNNEISEKSEIFDDQFSVERPDGSNFTLKIRSTKLEDSAMYFCASGGYTFGSGTRLTVV.

As to this clone: This CDR3 is also generated by other DNA sequences in the sample. The J gene is TRBJ2-1, the V gene TRBV6-1; D not resolved. The CDR3 loop spans 10 amino acids. V was cut by 8 bases and J by 1 base, with 0 bases left in between. The germline V gene encodes CDR1 MNHNS and CDR2 SASEGT. The CDR3 coding sequence is TGTGCCAGCTCCTACAATGAGCAGTTCTTC. Encoded protein: CASSYNEQFF.